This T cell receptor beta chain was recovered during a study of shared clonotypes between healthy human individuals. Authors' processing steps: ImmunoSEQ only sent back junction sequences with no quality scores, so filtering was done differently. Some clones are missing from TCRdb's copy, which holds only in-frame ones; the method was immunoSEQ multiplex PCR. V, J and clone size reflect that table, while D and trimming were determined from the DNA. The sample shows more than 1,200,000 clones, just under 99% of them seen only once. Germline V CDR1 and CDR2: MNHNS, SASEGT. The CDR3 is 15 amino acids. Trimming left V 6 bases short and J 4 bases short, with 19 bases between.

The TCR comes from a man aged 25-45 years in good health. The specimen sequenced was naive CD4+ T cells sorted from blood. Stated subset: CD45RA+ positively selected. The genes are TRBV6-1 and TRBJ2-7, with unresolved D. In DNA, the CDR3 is TGTGCCAGCAGCGTCTTGGATACGACCCAATACGAGCAGTACTTC. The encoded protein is CASSVLDTTQYEQYF.